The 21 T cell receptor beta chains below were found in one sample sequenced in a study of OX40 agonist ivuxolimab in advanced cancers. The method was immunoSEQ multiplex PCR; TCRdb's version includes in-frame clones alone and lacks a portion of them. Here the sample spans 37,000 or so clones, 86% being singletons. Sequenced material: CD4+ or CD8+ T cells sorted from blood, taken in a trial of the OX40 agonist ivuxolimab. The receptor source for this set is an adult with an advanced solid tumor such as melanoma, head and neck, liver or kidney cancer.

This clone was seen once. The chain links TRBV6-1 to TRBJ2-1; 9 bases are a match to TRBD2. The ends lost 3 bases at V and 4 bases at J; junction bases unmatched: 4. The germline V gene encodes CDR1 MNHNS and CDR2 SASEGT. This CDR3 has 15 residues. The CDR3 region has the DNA TGTGCCAGCAGTGATCGAGCGGGGGGTTACAATGAGCAGTTCTTC. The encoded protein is CASSDRAGGYNEQFF.

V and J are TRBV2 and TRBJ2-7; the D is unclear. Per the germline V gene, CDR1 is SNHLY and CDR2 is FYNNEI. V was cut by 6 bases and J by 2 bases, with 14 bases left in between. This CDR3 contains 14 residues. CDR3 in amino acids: CASRPSSVAYEQYF. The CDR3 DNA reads TGTGCCAGCAGGCCTTCCTCTGTGGCCTACGAGCAGTACTTC.

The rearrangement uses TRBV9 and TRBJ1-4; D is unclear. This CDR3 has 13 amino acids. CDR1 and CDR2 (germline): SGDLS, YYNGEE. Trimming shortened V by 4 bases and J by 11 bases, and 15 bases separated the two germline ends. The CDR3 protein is CASSRELVGKLFF. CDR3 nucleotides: TGTGCCAGCAGCCGTGAGTTGGTTGGGAAACTGTTTTTT.

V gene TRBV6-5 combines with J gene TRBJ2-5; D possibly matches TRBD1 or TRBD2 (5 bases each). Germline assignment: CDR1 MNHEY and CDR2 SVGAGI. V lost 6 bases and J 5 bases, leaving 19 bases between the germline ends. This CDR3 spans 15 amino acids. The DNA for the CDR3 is TGTGCCAGCAGCAAGGCTAGGGGAGTTATGGAGACCCAGTACTTC. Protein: CASSKARGVMETQYF.

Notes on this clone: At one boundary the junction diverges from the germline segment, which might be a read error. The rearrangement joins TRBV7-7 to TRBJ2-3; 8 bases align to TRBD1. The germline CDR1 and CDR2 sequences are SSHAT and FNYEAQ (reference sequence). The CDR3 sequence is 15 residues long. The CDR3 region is CASSARQGQTDTQYF. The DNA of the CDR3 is TGTGCTAGCAGCGCCCGACAGGGGCAAACAGATACGCAGTATTTT.

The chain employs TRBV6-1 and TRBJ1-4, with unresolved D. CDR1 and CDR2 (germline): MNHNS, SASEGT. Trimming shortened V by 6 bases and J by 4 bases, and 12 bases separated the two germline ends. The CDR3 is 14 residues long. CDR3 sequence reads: CASSRAPGNEKLFF. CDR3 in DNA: TGTGCCAGCAGCCGGGCCCCGGGTAATGAAAAACTGTTTTTT.

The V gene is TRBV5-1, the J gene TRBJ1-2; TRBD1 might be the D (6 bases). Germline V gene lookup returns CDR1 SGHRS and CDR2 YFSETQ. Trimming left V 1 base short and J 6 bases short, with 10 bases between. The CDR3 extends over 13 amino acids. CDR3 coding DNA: TGCGCCAGCAGCTTGACGGGGGCGCATGGCTACACCTTC. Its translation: CASSLTGAHGYTF. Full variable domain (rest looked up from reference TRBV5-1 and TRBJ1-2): KAGVTQTPRYLIKTRGQQVTLSCSPISGHRSVSWYQQTPGQGLQFLFEYFSETQRNKGNFPGRFSGRQFSNSRSEMNVSTLELGDSALYLCASSLTGAHGYTFGSGTRLTVV.

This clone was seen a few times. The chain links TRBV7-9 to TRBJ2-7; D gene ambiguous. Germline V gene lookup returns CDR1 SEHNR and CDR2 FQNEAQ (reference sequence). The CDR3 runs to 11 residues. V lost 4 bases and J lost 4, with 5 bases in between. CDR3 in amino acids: CASSWDYEQYF. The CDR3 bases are TGTGCCAGCAGCTGGGATTACGAGCAGTACTTC.

The DNA of the CDR3 is TGTGCCAGCAGCTTGGCTCTAGAAGAGCTCTACGAGCAGTACTTC. It yields the protein CASSLALEELYEQYF. The J gene is TRBJ2-7, the V gene TRBV5-6, with D hard to call. V was pared by 0 bases and J by 3 bases, with 13 bases between. Germline CDR1 and CDR2: SGHDT and YYEEEE. CDR3 length: 15 amino acids.

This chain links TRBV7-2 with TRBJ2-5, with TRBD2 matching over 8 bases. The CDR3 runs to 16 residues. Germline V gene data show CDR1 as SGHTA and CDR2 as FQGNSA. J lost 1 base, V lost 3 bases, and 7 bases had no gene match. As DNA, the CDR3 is TGTGCCAGCAGCTTTTCCAGCGGGGGTTTCCAAGAGACCCAGTACTTC. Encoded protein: CASSFSSGGFQETQYF.

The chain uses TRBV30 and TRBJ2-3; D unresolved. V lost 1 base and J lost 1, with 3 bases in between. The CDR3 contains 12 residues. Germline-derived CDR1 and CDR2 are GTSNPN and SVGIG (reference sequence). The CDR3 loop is CAWSAGTDTQYF. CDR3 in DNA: TGTGCCTGGAGTGCAGGCACAGATACGCAGTATTTT.

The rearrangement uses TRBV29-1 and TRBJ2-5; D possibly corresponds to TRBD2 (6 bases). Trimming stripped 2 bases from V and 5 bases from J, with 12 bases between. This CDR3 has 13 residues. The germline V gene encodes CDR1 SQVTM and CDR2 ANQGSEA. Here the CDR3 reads CSVELARRETQYF. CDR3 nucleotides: TGCAGCGTTGAACTAGCGAGAAGGGAGACCCAGTACTTC.

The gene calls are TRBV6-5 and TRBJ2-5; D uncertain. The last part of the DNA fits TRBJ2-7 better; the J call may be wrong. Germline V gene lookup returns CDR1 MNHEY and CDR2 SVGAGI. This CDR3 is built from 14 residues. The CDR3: CASTHPRSSYEQYF. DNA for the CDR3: TGTGCCAGCACCCACCCCAGGAGCTCCTACGAGCAGTACTTC.

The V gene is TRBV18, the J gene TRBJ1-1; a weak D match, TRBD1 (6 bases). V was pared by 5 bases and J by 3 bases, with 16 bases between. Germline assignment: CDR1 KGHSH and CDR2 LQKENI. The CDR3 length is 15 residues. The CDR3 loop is CASSTKGSGDTEAFF. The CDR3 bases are TGTGCCAGCTCAACCAAGGGATCAGGGGACACTGAAGCTTTCTTT.

CDR3 sequence reads: CASNSNYEQFF. CDR3 nucleotide sequence: TGTGCCAGCAACTCAAACTATGAGCAGTTCTTC. The V gene is TRBV6-6, the J gene TRBJ2-1; D is uncertain. The V end lost 7 bases, the J end lost 8 bases, and 9 bases lay between the germline ends. CDR1 is MNHNY, CDR2 SVGAGI, per germline (reference sequence). This CDR3 has 11 residues.

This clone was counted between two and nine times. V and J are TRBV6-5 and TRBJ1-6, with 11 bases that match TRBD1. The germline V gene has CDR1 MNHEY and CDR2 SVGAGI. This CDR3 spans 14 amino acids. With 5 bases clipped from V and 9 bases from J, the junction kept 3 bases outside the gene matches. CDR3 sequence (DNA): TGTGCCAGCAGTCTGGACAGGGGGCCTTCACCCCTCCACTTT. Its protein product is CASSLDRGPSPLHF.

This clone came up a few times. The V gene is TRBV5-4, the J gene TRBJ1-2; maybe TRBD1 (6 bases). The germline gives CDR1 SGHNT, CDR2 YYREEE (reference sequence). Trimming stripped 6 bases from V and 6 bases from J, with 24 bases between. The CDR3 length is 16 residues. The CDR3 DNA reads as TGTGCCAGCACCTACCGGTTGGCCTCCAGGGACAATGGCTACACCTTC. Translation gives CASTYRLASRDNGYTF.

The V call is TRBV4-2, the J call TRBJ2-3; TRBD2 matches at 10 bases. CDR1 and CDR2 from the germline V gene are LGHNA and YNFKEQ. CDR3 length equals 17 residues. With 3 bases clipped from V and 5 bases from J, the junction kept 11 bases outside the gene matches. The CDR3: CASSQPVAGGRGDTQYF. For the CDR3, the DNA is TGTGCCAGCAGCCAGCCGGTAGCGGGGGGCCGGGGAGATACGCAGTATTTT.

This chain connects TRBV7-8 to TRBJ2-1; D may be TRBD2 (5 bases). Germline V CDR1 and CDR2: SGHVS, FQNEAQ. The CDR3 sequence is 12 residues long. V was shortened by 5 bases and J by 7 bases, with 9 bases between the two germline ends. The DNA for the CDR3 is TGTGCCAGCAGCAGGACTTCGAATGAGCAGTTCTTC. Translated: CASSRTSNEQFF.

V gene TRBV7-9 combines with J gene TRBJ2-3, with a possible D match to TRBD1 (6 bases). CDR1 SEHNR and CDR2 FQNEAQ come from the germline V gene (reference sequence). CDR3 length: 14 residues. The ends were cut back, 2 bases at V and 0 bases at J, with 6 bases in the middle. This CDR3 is CASSLTGSTDTQYF. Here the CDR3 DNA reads TGTGCCAGCAGCTTAACAGGGAGCACAGATACGCAGTATTTT.

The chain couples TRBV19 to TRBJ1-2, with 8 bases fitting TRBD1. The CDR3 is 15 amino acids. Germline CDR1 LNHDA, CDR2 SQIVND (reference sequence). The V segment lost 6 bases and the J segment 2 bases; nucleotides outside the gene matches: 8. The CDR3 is CASSRTGQGNYGYTF. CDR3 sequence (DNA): TGTGCCAGTAGCCGAACCGGACAGGGCAACTATGGCTACACCTTC.